The 23 T cell receptor beta chains in this list originate from one sample, sequenced in a study of identifying expanded T cells in peripheral blood. The method was immunoSEQ multiplex PCR; TCRdb's version includes in-frame clones alone and lacks a portion of them. Among some 100,000 clones listed, 75% to 90% were seen once. Sequences were obtained from blood. These receptor sequences come from a person aged 18 to 70 in good health.

The chain uses TRBV19 and TRBJ1-2; possibly TRBD1 for D (5 bases). Trimming stripped 8 bases from V and 5 bases from J, with 18 bases between. Looked up from germline, CDR1 is LNHDA and CDR2 is SQIVND (reference sequence). The CDR3 has 14 residues. Here the CDR3 DNA reads TGTGCCAGTCGGGACGGGCCCACTAGGTATGGCTACACCTTC. As protein: CASRDGPTRYGYTF. Complete variable domain (other parts from reference TRBV19 and TRBJ1-2): DGGITQSPKYLFRKEGQNVTLSCEQNLNHDAMYWYRQDPGQGLRLIYYSQIVNDFQKGDIAEGYSVSREKKESFPLTVTSAQKNPTAFYLCASRDGPTRYGYTFGSGTRLTVV.

The chain has TRBV7-9 and TRBJ1-2, with no clear D. Germline V gene data show CDR1 as SEHNR and CDR2 as FQNEAQ (reference sequence). The CDR3 totals 16 residues. Trimming took off 10 bases at V and 6 bases at J, with 27 bases between the two ends. CDR3 amino acids: CATREGGISELNGYTF. CDR3 nucleotides: TGTGCCACAAGGGAGGGAGGGATCTCAGAATTAAATGGCTACACCTTC.

There are a few counts of this clone. The chain is built from TRBV7-9 and TRBJ1-2, with D unclear. This CDR3 has 13 amino acids. Germline V lookup: CDR1 SEHNR, CDR2 FQNEAQ (reference sequence). The V end was cut by 5 bases, the J end by 8 bases, with 15 bases between. The DNA for the CDR3 is TGTGCCAGCAGCCCCGCCCGCGGTTGGGGCTACACCTTC. As protein: CASSPARGWGYTF.

This clone is classed as medium-sized (0.01 to 0.1%). The chain links TRBV7-9 to TRBJ1-2; D is undetermined. There are 15 residues in the CDR3. Trimming cost V 1 base and J 4 bases, with 13 bases left between them. Germline assignment: CDR1 SEHNR and CDR2 FQNEAQ (reference sequence). The CDR3 DNA sequence: TGTGCCAGCAGCTTAGAGGAATCGGGTCCCTATGGCTACACCTTC. This gives the protein CASSLEESGPYGYTF.

The V gene is TRBV6-1, the J gene TRBJ1-6; 7 bases are a match to TRBD1. V trimming: 6 bases; J trimming: 8 bases; junction bases outside the gene matches: 10. CDR1 MNHNS and CDR2 SASEGT come from the germline V gene. CDR3 size: 15 residues. The CDR3 loop is CASRSTGTAHSPLHF. CDR3 in DNA: TGTGCCAGCAGATCGACAGGGACAGCCCATTCACCCCTCCACTTT.

The V gene is TRBV6-6, the J gene TRBJ2-6; D gene unclear. This CDR3 comprises 12 residues. The V gene lost 7 bases and the J gene lost 2 bases, with 3 bases spanning the gap. Per germline, CDR1 MNHNY and CDR2 SVGAGI (reference sequence). CDR3 sequence: CASTPGANVLTF. The CDR3 nucleotides read TGTGCCAGCACACCTGGGGCCAACGTCCTGACTTTC.

This chain uses TRBV18 with TRBJ1-2, with 12 nucleotides matching TRBD1. V was pared by 8 bases and J by 4 bases, with 11 bases of the junction left unmatched. The CDR3 sequence is 16 residues long. Germline V gene sequence: CDR1 KGHSH, CDR2 LQKENI. The CDR3 loop is CASQPSGTGGLYGYTF. CDR3 DNA sequence: TGTGCCAGCCAACCATCCGGGACAGGGGGCCTCTATGGCTACACCTTC.

The gene calls are TRBV5-1 and TRBJ2-3, with 14 bases that match TRBD2. J gave up 6 bases and V 3 bases, and 3 bases lay outside the gene matches. This CDR3 has 15 residues. The germline gives CDR1 SGHRS, CDR2 YFSETQ. In DNA form, the CDR3 reads TGCGCCAGCAGCTCGACTAGCGGGGGGGCGGATACGCAGTATTTT. Translation gives CASSSTSGGADTQYF. Full variable domain (remainder filled in from reference TRBV5-1 and TRBJ2-3): KAGVTQTPRYLIKTRGQQVTLSCSPISGHRSVSWYQQTPGQGLQFLFEYFSETQRNKGNFPGRFSGRQFSNSRSEMNVSTLELGDSALYLCASSSTSGGADTQYFGPGTRLTVL.

The chain couples TRBV11-3 to TRBJ2-4; D unclear. CDR1 is SGHNT and CDR2 is YENEEA in the germline V gene. V shed 0 bases and J shed 4 bases, with 13 bases lying between them. This CDR3 is 16 amino acids long. CDR3: CASSLDGRLLKNIQYF. CDR3 coding DNA: TGTGCCAGCAGCTTAGACGGAAGGTTGCTTAAAAACATTCAGTACTTC.

J is TRBJ2-1 and V is TRBV6-1; D is unclear. The V gene's germline CDR1 is MNHNS and CDR2 SASEGT. This CDR3 comprises 13 residues. Trimming cost V 6 bases and J 3 bases, with 9 bases left between them. CDR3 coding DNA: TGTGCCAGCAGACTGACTTACTACAATGAGCAGTTCTTC. Translation gives CASRLTYYNEQFF.

The chain carries TRBV10-3 and TRBJ2-1, with a tentative D call TRBD2 (6 bases). This CDR3 is 14 amino acids long. Trimming removed 10 bases at V and 0 bases at J, with 13 bases between. Per the germline V gene, CDR1 is ENHRY and CDR2 is SYGVKD. This chain's CDR3 is CATRDFSSYNEQFF. The CDR3 DNA sequence: TGTGCCACGAGGGACTTTAGCTCCTACAATGAGCAGTTCTTC.

This clone showed up just once. The chain couples TRBV19 to TRBJ2-1; 11 bases align to TRBD1. CDR3 size: 16 residues. V was pared by 5 bases and J by 8 bases, with 11 bases of the junction left unmatched. Germline V gives CDR1 LNHDA, CDR2 SQIVND (reference sequence). CDR3 nucleotides: TGTGCCAGTAGTCCAAAGGGACAGGGGGGATTGGATGAGCAGTTCTTC. Translated: CASSPKGQGGLDEQFF.

The chain joins TRBV5-1 to TRBJ1-2; a possible D gene is TRBD1 (6 bases). V lost 0 bases, J lost 7 bases, and 16 bases lay in between. The CDR3 is made up of 15 amino acids. Germline lookup yields CDR1 SGHRS and CDR2 YFSETQ. CDR3 region: CASSLGYRVGSGYTF. In DNA form, the CDR3 reads TGCGCCAGCAGCTTGGGCTACAGGGTGGGGTCTGGCTACACCTTC.

The chain employs TRBV5-1 and TRBJ1-1; D uncertain. Between the trimmed V and J ends, which lost 5 bases and 0 bases, there was a span of 14 bases. The CDR3 covers 15 residues. CDR1 is SGHRS and CDR2 is YFSETQ in the germline V gene. CDR3 sequence (DNA): TGCGCCAGCAGGCTCCAACTCGATCTGAACACTGAAGCTTTCTTT. It yields the protein CASRLQLDLNTEAFF.

V and J are TRBV5-6 and TRBJ2-7, with D perhaps matching TRBD2 (6 bases). The germline V gene encodes CDR1 SGHDT and CDR2 YYEEEE. V lost 1 base to trimming and J lost 2 bases, with 10 bases between them. The CDR3 runs to 14 residues. The CDR3 coding sequence is TGTGCCAGCAGCTTGCCGGGGGTAGCCTACGAGCAGTACTTC. Protein product: CASSLPGVAYEQYF.

The rearrangement uses TRBV5-1 and TRBJ2-3; no definite D call. Trimming removed 4 bases at V and 2 bases at J, with 14 bases between. Germline CDR1 reads SGHRS; CDR2 reads YFSETQ. This CDR3 comprises 15 residues. CDR3 sequence (DNA): TGCGCCAGCAGCCCGGGTAATGGCCACACAGATACGCAGTATTTT. This encodes CASSPGNGHTDTQYF. The whole variable domain, remainder taken from reference TRBV5-1 and TRBJ2-3, is KAGVTQTPRYLIKTRGQQVTLSCSPISGHRSVSWYQQTPGQGLQFLFEYFSETQRNKGNFPGRFSGRQFSNSRSEMNVSTLELGDSALYLCASSPGNGHTDTQYFGPGTRLTVL.

The chain joins TRBV25-1 to TRBJ2-7; unclear D gene. Looked up from germline, CDR1 is MGHDK and CDR2 is SYGVNS. This CDR3 region has 11 residues. V lost 4 bases to trimming and J lost 0 bases, with 1 base between them. This CDR3 reads CASSGSYEQYF. The DNA of the CDR3 is TGTGCCAGCAGTGGCTCCTACGAGCAGTACTTC.

The rearrangement links TRBV27 to TRBJ2-1, with 7 nucleotides matching TRBD1. The CDR3 has 15 residues. V trimming: 3 bases; J trimming: 4 bases; junction bases outside the gene matches: 6. Germline V gene data show CDR1 as MNHEY and CDR2 as SMNVEV (reference sequence). CDR3 region: CASSLGQPKYNEQFF. The CDR3 nucleotides read TGTGCCAGCAGTTTGGGACAGCCAAAATACAATGAGCAGTTCTTC.

This sequence joins TRBV5-5 and TRBJ1-4; D remains unclear. The germline V gene has CDR1 SGHKS and CDR2 YYEKEE (reference sequence). The CDR3 sequence is 15 residues long. Trimming removed 2 bases at V and 0 bases at J, with 8 bases between. CDR3 coding DNA: TGTGCCAGCAGCTTTGAGCCAGCAACTAATGAAAAACTGTTTTTT. Protein product: CASSFEPATNEKLFF.

The chain has TRBV11-2 and TRBJ1-1; tentative D call: TRBD1 (6 bases). Between the trimmed V and J ends, which lost 3 bases and 5 bases, there was a span of 13 bases. The CDR3 length is 14 residues. Germline loops: CDR1 SGHAT, CDR2 FQNNGV. The CDR3 loop is CASSFLQGVTEAFF. The CDR3 coding sequence is TGTGCCAGCAGCTTTTTACAGGGTGTAACTGAAGCTTTCTTT.

This chain links TRBV11-2 with TRBJ1-3; a weak D match, TRBD1 (5 bases). V was trimmed by 1 base and J by 4 bases, leaving 14 bases between them. There are 16 residues in the CDR3. Germline V gene data show CDR1 as SGHAT and CDR2 as FQNNGV. The CDR3 loop is CASSLAGRGYGNTIYF. The CDR3 nucleotides read TGTGCCAGCAGCTTAGCGGGGAGGGGATACGGAAACACCATATATTTT.

The V call is TRBV29-1, the J call TRBJ1-1; D is possibly TRBD1 (6 bases). CDR1 and CDR2 from the germline V gene are SQVTM and ANQGSEA. CDR3 length: 11 residues. Trimming stripped 2 bases from V and 7 bases from J, with 8 bases between. CDR3 sequence (DNA): TGCAGCGTTGAATGGACAGTTGAAGCTTTCTTT. As protein: CSVEWTVEAFF.

The chain recombines TRBV9 with TRBJ2-7; D might be TRBD1 or TRBD2, each matching 5 bases. CDR3 length: 15 residues. V lost 0 bases, J lost 0 bases, and 10 bases lay in between. The germline gives CDR1 SGDLS, CDR2 YYNGEE. The CDR3 loop reads CASSVEAGSSYEQYF. CDR3 bases: TGTGCCAGCAGCGTAGAGGCAGGGAGCTCCTACGAGCAGTACTTC.